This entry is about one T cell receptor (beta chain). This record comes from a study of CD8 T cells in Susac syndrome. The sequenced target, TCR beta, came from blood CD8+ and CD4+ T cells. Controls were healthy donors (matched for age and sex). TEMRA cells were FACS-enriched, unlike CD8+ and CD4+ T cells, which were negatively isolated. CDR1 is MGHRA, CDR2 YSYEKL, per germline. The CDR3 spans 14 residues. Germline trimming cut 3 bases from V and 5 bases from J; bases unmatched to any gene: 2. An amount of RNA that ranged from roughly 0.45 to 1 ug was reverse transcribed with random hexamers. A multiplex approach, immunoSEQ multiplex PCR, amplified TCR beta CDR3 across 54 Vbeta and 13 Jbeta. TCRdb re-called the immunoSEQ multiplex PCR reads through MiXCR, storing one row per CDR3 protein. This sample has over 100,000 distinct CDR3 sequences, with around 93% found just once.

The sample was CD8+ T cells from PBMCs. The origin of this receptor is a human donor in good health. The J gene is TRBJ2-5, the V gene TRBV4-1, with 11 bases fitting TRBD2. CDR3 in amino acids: CASSQGTSGETQYF. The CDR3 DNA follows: TGCGCCAGCAGCCAGGGGACTAGCGGCGAGACCCAGTACTTC.